Listed here is a single T cell receptor (beta chain). The antigen remains unidentified. Carried by the TCR beta cDNA libraries were unique molecular identifiers. cDNA molecules numbering some 500,000 came from roughly 1.1 to 9.2 million T cells. TCRdb re-derived calls from the PCR reads in MiXCR, one entry per CDR3 protein. The table has hundreds of thousands of distinct CDR3 sequences, just over 35% seen once. Germline assignment: CDR1 SGHRS and CDR2 YFSETQ. The J segment lost 7 bases and the V segment lost 1 base, leaving 7 bases of the junction unmatched. This CDR3 has 15 residues. The sample comes from a study of post-analysis software for immune sequencing data. The study's findings and limits: Included in a set of a handful of TRBV segments more frequent in patients than controls were TRBV5-6, TRBV5-1 and TRBV20-1.

Sequencing was carried out using blood. The sequence came from a girl under 18 with multiple sclerosis. The chain uses TRBV5-1 and TRBJ2-1; 8 nucleotides match TRBD1. The CDR3 loop is CASSLFYRGKNEQFF. The CDR3 bases are TGCGCCAGCAGCTTGTTTTACAGGGGGAAGAATGAGCAGTTCTTC.